These 6 T cell receptor beta chains originate from one sample sequenced in a study of Ad26.COV2.S vaccination and SARS-CoV-2 variants. Sequencing was performed with immunoSEQ multiplex PCR; in TCRdb, only in-frame clones are kept and a portion is missing. There are just over 350,000 clones in the sample; roughly 84% occur only once, and about 3.5% lies in the top ten. Treatment given: around 19 received Ad26.COV2.S at low or high dose, single or two shots; 5 received placebo; per-sample allocation not given. Collection of the samples took place on day 63 after the first injection of vaccine or placebo. The material sequenced was peripheral blood, taken in a trial of Ad26.COV2.S vaccine versus placebo. These receptors were obtained from a person aged 18 to 59 who received the Ad26.COV2.S COVID-19 vaccine or a placebo.

V is TRBV7-9 and J is TRBJ2-7; 11 bases fit TRBD2. The length of the CDR3 is 16 residues. From germline, CDR1 is SEHNR and CDR2 FQNEAQ (reference sequence). Losses at the gene ends were 0 bases for V and 3 bases for J; bases not matched to a gene: 4. Written as DNA, the CDR3 is TGTGCCAGCAGCTTAGCGGGACTAGCGGCAGACTACGAGCAGTACTTC. This codes for CASSLAGLAADYEQYF.

The chain carries TRBV7-2 and TRBJ2-7; D possibly corresponds to TRBD1 (6 bases). Germline CDR1 and CDR2: SGHTA and FQGNSA. CDR3 size: 13 residues. Trimming removed 0 bases at V and 5 bases at J, with 8 bases between. The CDR3 region is CASSLARGNEQYF. CDR3 DNA: TGTGCCAGCAGCTTAGCGAGGGGGAACGAGCAGTACTTC.

CDR3 residues: CASSQSPTDHNYGYTF. In DNA form, the CDR3 reads TGCGCCAGCAGTCAATCGCCGACGGATCACAACTATGGCTACACCTTC. The chain uses TRBV23-1 and TRBJ1-2; unclear D gene. TRBV23-1 is placed among ORFs of uncertain function. The CDR3 has 16 amino acids. Trimming shortened V by 0 bases and J by 2 bases, and 13 bases separated the two germline ends.

The chain joins TRBV6-6 to TRBJ2-5; D is perhaps TRBD2 (5 bases). Per germline, CDR1 MNHNY and CDR2 SVGAGI (reference sequence). V gave up 2 bases and J gave up 6 bases, with 16 bases separating them. This CDR3 spans 15 amino acids. CDR3 in amino acids: CASSYASSGSKTQYF. CDR3 nucleotide sequence: TGTGCCAGCAGTTACGCTTCGTCGGGGTCGAAGACCCAGTACTTC.

This rearrangement joins TRBV4-3 to TRBJ2-7, with D unclear. CDR3 length: 16 residues. Trimming pared 4 bases from V and 2 bases from J, leaving 18 bases between. From germline, CDR1 is LGHNA and CDR2 YSLEER. In nucleotides, the CDR3 is TGCGCCAGCAGCCCATACGTGAGCGCCGTCACCTACGAGCAGTACTTC. Translated, it gives CASSPYVSAVTYEQYF.

This chain uses TRBV5-1 with TRBJ2-1; 7 bases align to TRBD1. The germline CDR1 and CDR2 sequences are SGHRS and YFSETQ. Trimming removed 6 bases from V and 8 bases from J; junction bases left unmatched: 8. This CDR3 region has 13 residues. CDR3 protein: CASKSDREYEQFF. In DNA form, the CDR3 reads TGCGCCAGCAAGAGTGACAGGGAGTATGAGCAGTTCTTC.